The clone carrying this TCR beta chain showed up many times. What it recognizes is unknown. This record belongs to a study of regulatory T cells in long-lasting Graves disease. Study-wide results and caveats: Whereas new patients shared 900 to 1,000 public clonotypes, persistent patients shared more, at some 2,700.

Noted time point: newly diagnosed GD, antithyroid drugs for less than 3 months. Scientists built the TCR library using RNA that was extracted from PBMCs. The authors built TCR beta libraries using iRepertoire HTBI primers and Arm-PCR of CDR3 regions. Source study methods: Samples revealed about 63 TRBV and 14 TRBJ segments. TCRdb recomputed calls from the multiplex PCR reads with MiXCR, one row per CDR3 protein. TCRdb, not the original authors, processed these V and J calls. This sample has around 250,000 distinct CDR3 sequences; 15% to 20% occur once, and the top ten carry approximately 15%. Looked up from germline, CDR1 is SQVTM and CDR2 is ANQGSEA. V was trimmed by 5 bases and J by 0 bases, leaving 10 bases between them. The CDR3 spans 14 residues. These data also featured in a second study, about T cells in Graves' hyperthyroidism and ophthalmopathy. That work states: Those patients with uncontrolled infection, other autoimmune disease, pregnancy or lactation were excluded. From stable hyperthyroidism, ophthalmopathy was set apart by a 13 V-J model.

Sequencing used peripheral blood mononuclear cells (PBMCs), obtained at new diagnosis, from a patient treated with antithyroid drugs. The source is a woman younger than 45 with Graves disease. The V and J genes are TRBV29-1 and TRBJ2-2, with D maybe TRBD1 (6 bases). As DNA, the CDR3 is TGCAGCGTTTCTCGGACAGCGAACACCGGGGAGCTGTTTTTT. The encoded protein is CSVSRTANTGELFF.